The 3 T cell receptor beta chains reported below all come from one sample, sequenced in a study of CD4+ T cells in melanoma. Clones were read by immunoSEQ multiplex PCR, and TCRdb kept only the in-frame ones, dropping some. The table shows roughly 120,000 clones, with approximately 90% occurring only once. Sequencing was performed on peripheral blood. The receptors derive from a human donor with melanoma.

The chain combines TRBV6-6 with TRBJ1-1; D gene uncertain. This CDR3 has 13 amino acids. V shed 2 bases and J shed 6 bases, with 10 bases lying between them. In germline, CDR1 is MNHNY, CDR2 SVGAGI (reference sequence). As DNA, the CDR3 is TGTGCCAGCAGTTACCCCCGTGAGTCTGAAGCTTTCTTT. Residues: CASSYPRESEAFF.

The V gene is TRBV12-5, the J gene TRBJ2-1; 10 nucleotides match TRBD2. This CDR3 contains 17 residues. The germline gives CDR1 LGHNT, CDR2 FRNRAP. J lost 0 bases, V lost 0 bases, and 2 bases had no gene match. Here the CDR3 DNA reads TGTGCTAGTGGTTTGGTTAGCGGGAGGAGCTCCTACAATGAGCAGTTCTTC. Its protein product is CASGLVSGRSSYNEQFF.

The V and J genes are TRBV6-6 and TRBJ1-5; D uncertain. The CDR3 covers 13 residues. Trimming left V 0 bases short and J 5 bases short, with 5 bases between. Germline V CDR1 and CDR2: MNHNY, SVGAGI (reference sequence). The CDR3 nucleotides are TGTGCCAGCAGTTACTCGGACCATCAGCCCCAGCATTTT. This sequence encodes CASSYSDHQPQHF.